Listed below are T cell receptor beta chains from one sample, sequenced in a study of T cell changes during pregnancy in multiple sclerosis. Profiling relied on immunoSEQ multiplex PCR, and the TCRdb table lists in-frame clones only, not all of them. Seen here are 40,000 or so clones, 90% to 95% observed once, and the top ten hold roughly 8.7%. This material consisted of CD8+ T cells from peripheral blood mononuclear cells, taken in the third trimester of pregnancy. All receptors derive from a female donor with multiple sclerosis, enrolled in a pregnancy study. The CDR3 runs from the conserved cysteine through the conserved F or W. D genes are given only for firm matches. Size is stated for part of the rows, as once, few or many counts, or as a class when the clone is expanded.

J: TRBJ1-1
size: -
D: -
V: TRBV21-1
CDR3: CASSSTGPATEAFF
DNA: TGTGCCAGCAGCAGCACAGGGCCGGCCACTGAAGCTTTCTTT

J: TRBJ2-1
size: once
D: -
V: TRBV6-1
CDR3: CASSEIEGFLYNEQFF
DNA: TGTGCCAGCAGTGAAATCGAGGGATTCCTATACAATGAGCAGTTCTTC

J: TRBJ2-1
size: -
D: TRBD2
V: TRBV7-2
CDR3: CASSLNGGNYNEQFF
DNA: TGTGCCAGCAGCTTAAACGGGGGGAATTACAATGAGCAGTTCTTC

J: TRBJ2-1
size: -
D: -
V: TRBV7-9
CDR3: CASSLDPRDGYEQFF
DNA: TGTGCCAGCAGCTTAGACCCCAGGGATGGCTATGAGCAGTTCTTC

J: TRBJ1-1
size: few
D: TRBD1
V: TRBV4-1
CDR3: CASSPGQGDSEAFF
DNA: TGCGCCAGCAGCCCGGGACAGGGGGACTCTGAAGCTTTCTTT

J: TRBJ2-5
size: once
D: TRBD1
V: TRBV10-1
CDR3: CASSESSGQGIMKTQYF
DNA: TGCGCCAGCAGTGAGTCGTCCGGACAGGGGATAATGAAGACCCAGTACTTC

J: TRBJ2-7
size: -
D: -
V: TRBV11-2
CDR3: CASLGKREQYF
DNA: TGTGCCAGCCTGGGTAAGCGAGAGCAGTACTTC

J: TRBJ2-1
size: -
D: TRBD2
V: TRBV15
CDR3: CATSPRSGGTYNEQFF
DNA: TGTGCCACCAGCCCCCGAAGCGGGGGGACATACAATGAGCAGTTCTTC

J: TRBJ2-2
size: -
D: TRBD2
V: TRBV27
CDR3: CASSFGGAGTGELFF
DNA: TGTGCCAGCAGTTTCGGGGGGGCGGGCACCGGGGAGCTGTTTTTT

J: TRBJ2-1
size: -
D: TRBD2
V: TRBV2
CDR3: CASSGVRGGSFNEQFF
DNA: TGTGCCAGCAGCGGGGTCCGGGGGGGCTCCTTCAATGAGCAGTTCTTC

J: TRBJ2-7
size: -
D: -
V: TRBV6-1
CDR3: CASTDEQYF
DNA: TGTGCCAGCACCGACGAGCAGTACTTC

J: TRBJ2-2
size: -
D: TRBD1
V: TRBV2
CDR3: CASRDPQGKRTGELFF
DNA: TGTGCCAGCAGGGATCCACAGGGGAAGAGAACCGGGGAGCTGTTTTTT

J: TRBJ2-7
size: -
D: -
V: TRBV19
CDR3: CASSIWGGLNEQYF
DNA: TGTGCCAGTAGTATCTGGGGGGGCTTGAACGAGCAGTACTTC

J: TRBJ2-7
size: -
D: -
V: TRBV27
CDR3: CASSLTVATSSYEQYF
DNA: TGTGCCAGCAGTTTAACGGTCGCGACAAGCTCCTACGAGCAGTACTTC

J: TRBJ2-7
size: -
D: -
V: TRBV14
CDR3: CASSQDPSYEQYF
DNA: TGTGCCAGCAGCCAAGATCCCTCTTACGAGCAGTACTTC

J: TRBJ1-1
size: -
D: TRBD1
V: TRBV6-5
CDR3: CASRKGAAEAFF
DNA: TGTGCCAGCAGAAAGGGGGCCGCTGAAGCTTTCTTT

J: TRBJ2-5
size: -
D: -
V: TRBV7-6
CDR3: CASSLAEQETQYF
DNA: TGTGCCAGCAGCTTAGCCGAGCAAGAGACCCAGTACTTC

J: TRBJ1-1
size: -
D: -
V: TRBV9
CDR3: CASSAPTGNTEAFF
DNA: TGTGCCAGCAGCGCTCCGACGGGGAACACTGAAGCTTTCTTT

J: TRBJ2-1
size: once
D: TRBD1
V: TRBV18
CDR3: CASSPSEGTGWGEQFF
DNA: TGTGCCAGCTCACCATCTGAGGGGACAGGATGGGGAGAGCAGTTCTTC

J: TRBJ2-7
size: -
D: TRBD1
V: TRBV2
CDR3: CASSDRGDYEQYF
DNA: TGTGCCAGCTCGGACAGGGGAGACTACGAGCAGTACTTC

J: TRBJ2-1
size: -
D: TRBD1
V: TRBV15
CDR3: CATSRDRGVDEQFF
DNA: TGTGCCACCAGCCGGGACAGGGGGGTAGATGAGCAGTTCTTC

J: TRBJ2-3
size: -
D: -
V: TRBV7-3
CDR3: CASSFLRGDTQYF
DNA: TGTGCCAGCAGCTTCTTACGGGGAGATACGCAGTATTTT

J: TRBJ2-1
size: -
D: TRBD2
V: TRBV5-1
CDR3: CASSLAGSGGYNEQFF
DNA: TGCGCCAGCAGCTTGGCCGGGAGCGGGGGGTACAATGAGCAGTTCTTC

J: TRBJ2-1
size: -
D: -
V: TRBV6-1
CDR3: CASRQVGRDNEQFF
DNA: TGTGCCAGCAGACAGGTTGGAAGAGACAATGAGCAGTTCTTC

J: TRBJ1-1
size: -
D: -
V: TRBV5-1
CDR3: CASRGPQGLNTEAFF
DNA: TGCGCCAGCAGGGGCCCTCAGGGGTTGAACACTGAAGCTTTCTTT

J: TRBJ1-2
size: once
D: TRBD1
V: TRBV7-2
CDR3: CASSETGGVNYGYTF
DNA: TGTGCCAGCAGCGAAACAGGGGGTGTTAACTATGGCTACACCTTC

J: TRBJ2-1
size: -
D: TRBD1
V: TRBV5-4
CDR3: CASSSSRGRDNEQFF
DNA: TGTGCCAGCAGCTCTTCTAGGGGGCGGGACAATGAGCAGTTCTTC

J: TRBJ2-7
size: few
D: -
V: TRBV14
CDR3: CASSQLRGSYEQYF
DNA: TGTGCCAGCAGCCAACTACGGGGTTCCTACGAGCAGTACTTC

J: TRBJ1-5
size: -
D: -
V: TRBV6-5
CDR3: CASSYSEGNQPQHF
DNA: TGTGCCAGCAGTTACTCAGAGGGAAATCAGCCCCAGCATTTT

J: TRBJ2-1
size: once
D: TRBD1
V: TRBV2
CDR3: CASSGTGPYNEQFF
DNA: TGTGCCAGCAGCGGGACAGGGCCCTACAATGAGCAGTTCTTC

J: TRBJ1-2
size: -
D: TRBD1
V: TRBV27
CDR3: CASSLGQGVGGYTF
DNA: TGTGCCAGCAGTTTGGGTCAGGGGGTGGGCGGCTACACCTTC

J: TRBJ1-2
size: -
D: -
V: TRBV4-1
CDR3: CASSQDYARASPLNYGYTF
DNA: TGCGCCAGCAGCCAAGATTATGCCAGGGCATCCCCCTTGAACTATGGCTACACCTTC

J: TRBJ1-1
size: -
D: -
V: TRBV15
CDR3: CATSREREMNTEAFF
DNA: TGTGCCACCAGCAGAGAGCGGGAAATGAACACTGAAGCTTTCTTT

J: TRBJ1-4
size: -
D: -
V: TRBV7-2
CDR3: CASSRGEKLFF
DNA: TGTGCCAGCAGCCGAGGTGAAAAACTGTTTTTT

J: TRBJ2-7
size: -
D: TRBD2
V: TRBV27
CDR3: CASWGGYEQYF
DNA: TGTGCCAGCTGGGGGGGTTACGAGCAGTACTTC

J: TRBJ2-7
size: -
D: TRBD2
V: TRBV11-2
CDR3: CASSLSSGGAYEQYF
DNA: TGTGCCAGCAGCCTTTCTAGCGGGGGGGCCTACGAGCAGTACTTC

J: TRBJ2-1
size: -
D: -
V: TRBV27
CDR3: CASSHLPPGNNEQFF
DNA: TGTGCCAGCAGCCACCTCCCCCCGGGTAACAATGAGCAGTTCTTC

J: TRBJ2-1
size: -
D: TRBD1
V: TRBV11-2
CDR3: CASRWDSNKQFF
DNA: TGTGCCAGCAGATGGGACAGTAATAAGCAGTTCTTC

J: TRBJ1-5
size: -
D: -
V: TRBV2
CDR3: CASSVVNTGNQPQHF
DNA: TGTGCCAGCAGTGTGGTTAATACGGGCAATCAGCCCCAGCATTTT

J: TRBJ2-5
size: -
D: -
V: TRBV5-1
CDR3: CASSLAAGGSQGETQYF
DNA: TGCGCCAGCAGCTTGGCGGCAGGGGGGAGCCAGGGAGAGACCCAGTACTTC